The entry that follows covers one T cell receptor (beta chain) sequence. The data were produced by immunoSEQ multiplex PCR, yet TCRdb's version contains in-frame clones alone and is incomplete. The sample consists of more than 550,000 clones, 92% of them appearing once. Between the trimmed V and J ends, which lost 11 bases and 3 bases, there was a span of 14 bases. The CDR3 totals 12 residues. Germline V gives CDR1 LNHDA, CDR2 SQIVND (reference sequence). The naive CD8 fraction comprised CD45RO-negative cells positively selected for CCR7 and excluded terminally differentiated effector memory CD45RA+ cells. The sample is drawn from a study of shared clonotypes between healthy human individuals.

The chain joins TRBV19 to TRBJ2-7; D uncertain. This TCR derives from a young man in good health. The material sequenced was naive CD8+ T cells sorted from blood. CDR3 nucleotides: TGTGCCGGACGGATCTGGGGCTACGAGCAGTACTTC. Protein product: CAGRIWGYEQYF. Full variable domain (outside the CDR3, taken from reference TRBV19 and TRBJ2-7): DGGITQSPKYLFRKEGQNVTLSCEQNLNHDAMYWYRQDPGQGLRLIYYSQIVNDFQKGDIAEGYSVSREKKESFPLTVTSAQKNPTAFYLCAGRIWGYEQYFGPGTRLTVT.